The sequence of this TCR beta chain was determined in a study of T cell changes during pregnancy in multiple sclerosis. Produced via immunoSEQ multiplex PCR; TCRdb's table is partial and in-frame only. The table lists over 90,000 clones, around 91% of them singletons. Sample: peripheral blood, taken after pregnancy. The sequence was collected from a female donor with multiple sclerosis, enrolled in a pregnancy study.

The CDR3 reads CSVSETGGVYEQYF. The CDR3, as DNA: TGCAGCGTTAGCGAGACAGGGGGGGTCTACGAGCAGTACTTC. The chain has TRBV29-1 and TRBJ2-7, with 9 nucleotides matching TRBD1. Germline-derived CDR1 and CDR2 are SQVTM and ANQGSEA. The CDR3 totals 14 residues. Trimming cost V 5 bases and J 3 bases; bases outside gene matches: 8.